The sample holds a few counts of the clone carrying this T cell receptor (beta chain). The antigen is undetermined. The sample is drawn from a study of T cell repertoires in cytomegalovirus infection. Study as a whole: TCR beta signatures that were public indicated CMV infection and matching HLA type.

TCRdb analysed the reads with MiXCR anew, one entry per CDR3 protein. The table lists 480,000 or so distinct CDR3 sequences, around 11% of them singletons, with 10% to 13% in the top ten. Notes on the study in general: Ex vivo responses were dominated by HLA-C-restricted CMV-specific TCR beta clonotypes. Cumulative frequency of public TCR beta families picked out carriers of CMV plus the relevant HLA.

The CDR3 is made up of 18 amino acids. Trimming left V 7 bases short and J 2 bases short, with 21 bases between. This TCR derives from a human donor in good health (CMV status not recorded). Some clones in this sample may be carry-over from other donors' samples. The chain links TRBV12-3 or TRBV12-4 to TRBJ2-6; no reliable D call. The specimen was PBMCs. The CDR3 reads CASTFVSRMGAGANVLTF. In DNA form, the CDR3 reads TGTGCCAGCACCTTTGTGTCCAGGATGGGCGCTGGGGCCAACGTCCTGACTTTC.